The source of this T cell receptor (beta chain) is a study of CD8 T cells in Susac syndrome (dated by TCRdb to 2018 to 2020). Regarding the complete study: Whether CD8+ T cell activation and differentiation in Susac syndrome was antigen driven was tested using repertoire sequencing.

Peripheral blood CD8+ and CD4+ T cells from healthy donors, Susac syndrome patients and multiple sclerosis patients were profiled by high-throughput TCR beta sequencing. Treatment-naive patients with stable or active relapsing-remitting disease fulfilling revised McDonald criteria were used as multiple sclerosis controls. CD8+ TEMRA cells were enriched by FACS, while bulk CD8+ and CD4+ T cells were purified by magnetic negative isolation. Blood was collected in EDTA tubes and processed within 24 hours, with PBMCs isolated through density gradient centrifugation. PBMCs intended for TCR sequencing were cryopreserved in liquid nitrogen and thawed later in a water bath at 37 degrees C. The sorted or isolated CD4+, CD8+ and CD8+ TEMRA cells had a purity of 90% or higher. Overall study outcomes, separate from this receptor: The study acknowledged that relatively few individuals were included in the TCR sequencing and HLA analysis.

CDR1 and CDR2 were assigned from the germline V gene as SQVTM and ANQGSEA. The CDR3 holds 13 amino acids from the cysteine to the phenylalanine. Only CDR3 DNA remains: 39 bases, in frame from the first base. A distance of 7 bases separates the germline ends of V and J, which lose 2 bases and 2 bases respectively. A note on this clonotype: Its binding antigen is unknown. Base qualities are not provided; no much larger clone lies one nucleotide away.

RNA was extracted using the RNeasy kit, and roughly 0.5 to 1 ug of the RNA was reverse transcribed with random hexamers. TCR beta CDR3 regions were amplified with the immunoSEQ multiplex PCR assay covering 54 Vbeta and 13 Jbeta segments. Bias from PCR amplification was corrected by using a synthetic template baseline for primer optimization and for computational correction. As for how the authors treated the data: Reads were assigned to V, D and J genes according to IMGT and analyzed in immunoSEQ Analyzer, with only productive sequences retained. Clonality was computed as one minus Shannon entropy normalized by log2 of the number of productive unique sequences. For each patient and control, public and private clones were evaluated within the 100 most prevalent clones. A clone was defined as Susac-specific if it was absent from the healthy and MS cohorts, from roughly 1,000 published viral clones and from other ImmuneACCESS disease sequences. TCRdb took the public reads, trimmed them with fastp at Q25, ran MiXCR for clone calling and kept in-frame beta chains. Identical CDR3 proteins give one entry, which carries the most common genes and DNA. The V and J calls here are based on TCRdb, not the publication. The table for this sample lists 110,000 or so distinct CDR3 sequences; 90% to 95% of them were counted only once. About 0.09% of the sample lies in the top ten.

Sequencing used CD4+ T cells from PBMCs. This receptor was taken from a human donor with multiple sclerosis. Recombination joined TRBV29-1 with TRBJ1-5, with the D segment identity uncertain. In nucleotides, the sequence is TGCAGCGTTGAACCAGGTGGCAATCAGCCCCAGCATTTT. It translates as CSVEPGGNQPQHF.